This T cell receptor (beta chain) is drawn from a study of OX40 agonist ivuxolimab in advanced cancers. Study outcomes and limitations: Some nonresponders also had low normalized T-cell clonal expansion.

Only in-frame clones appear in the TCRdb table, and some are missing; sequencing was by immunoSEQ multiplex PCR. The sample includes about 55,000 clones, approximately 80% of them seen just once. The CDR3 spans 15 residues. V lost 5 bases, J lost 4 bases, and 8 bases stayed unmatched. CDR1 and CDR2 (germline): SGHAT, FQNNGV. Of note for this clone: The target antigen is unknown.

Sequencing used CD4+ or CD8+ T cells sorted from blood, obtained in a trial of the OX40 agonist ivuxolimab. This chain links TRBV11-2 with TRBJ1-2; 9 bases fit TRBD1. The clonotype was recovered from an adult with an advanced solid tumor such as melanoma, head and neck, liver or kidney cancer. The CDR3 is CASSIPGTGSYGYTF. In DNA, the CDR3 is TGTGCCAGCAGCATCCCCGGGACAGGGAGCTATGGCTACACCTTC.